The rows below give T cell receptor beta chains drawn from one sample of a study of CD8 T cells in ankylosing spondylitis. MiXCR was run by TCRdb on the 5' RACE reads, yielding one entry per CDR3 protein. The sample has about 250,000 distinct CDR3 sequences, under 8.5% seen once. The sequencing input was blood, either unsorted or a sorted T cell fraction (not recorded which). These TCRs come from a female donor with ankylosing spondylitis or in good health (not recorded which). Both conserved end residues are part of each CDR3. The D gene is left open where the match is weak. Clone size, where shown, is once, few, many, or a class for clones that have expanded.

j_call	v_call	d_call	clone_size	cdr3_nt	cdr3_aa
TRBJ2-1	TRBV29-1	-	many	TGCAGCGACTCCGGGACTTCCAGGAATGAGCAGTTCTTC	CSDSGTSRNEQFF
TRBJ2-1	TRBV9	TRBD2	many	TGTGCCAGCAGCGTAGTAACTAGCGGTTACAATGAGCAGTTCTTC	CASSVVTSGYNEQFF
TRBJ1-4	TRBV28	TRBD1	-	TGTGCCAGCAGTATACCGGGACAGGGGTATGAAAAACTGTTTTTT	CASSIPGQGYEKLFF
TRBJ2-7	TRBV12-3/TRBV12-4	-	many	TGTGCCAGCAGTCCCCGAGGGACGGTCTACGAGCAGTACTTC	CASSPRGTVYEQYF
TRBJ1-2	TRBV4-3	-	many	TGCGCCAGCAGCCAAGATCAAGGGCTCGGCTATGGCTACACCTTC	CASSQDQGLGYGYTF
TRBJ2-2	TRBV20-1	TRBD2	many	TGCAGTGCTAGAGGGCTAGCGGGAGAAGGGACCGGGGAGCTGTTTTTT	CSARGLAGEGTGELFF
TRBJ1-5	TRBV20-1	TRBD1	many	TGCAGTGCTACACAGGGGGCTGGAGGATCTCAGCCCCAGCATTTT	CSATQGAGGSQPQHF
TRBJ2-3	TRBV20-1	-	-	TGCAGTGCTAGAGATCGAGAGGTTTTCAGCACAGATACGCAGTATTTT	CSARDREVFSTDTQYF
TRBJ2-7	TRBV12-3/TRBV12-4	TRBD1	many	TGTGCCAGCAGTTTCGACAGGGGTTACGAGCAGTACTTC	CASSFDRGYEQYF
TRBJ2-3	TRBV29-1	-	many	TGCAGCGGTACCGGGACACCCTGGGGAGATACGCAGTATTTT	CSGTGTPWGDTQYF
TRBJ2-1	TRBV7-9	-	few	TGTGCCAGCAGCCCGGAGGCCTTCTCCTACAATGAGCAGTTCTTC	CASSPEAFSYNEQFF
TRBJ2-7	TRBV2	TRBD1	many	TGTGCCAGCAGCAGCGCGACAGGGGTCGAGCAGTACTTC	CASSSATGVEQYF
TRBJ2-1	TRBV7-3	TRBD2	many	TGTGCCAGCAGCCCCGGTGGAGCTAGCGGGAGGGGCTATGAGCAGTTCTTC	CASSPGGASGRGYEQFF
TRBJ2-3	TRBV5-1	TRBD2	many	TGCGCCAGCAGCTTGGAGGGACTAGCGGGCCTCACAGATACGCAGTATTTT	CASSLEGLAGLTDTQYF
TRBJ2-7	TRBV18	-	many	TGTGCCAGCTCACTTGAGGGATTCTACGAGCAGTACTTC	CASSLEGFYEQYF
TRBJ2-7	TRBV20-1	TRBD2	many	TGCAGTGCCCCCCTCCCCGGGACTAGCGGGAGGTACGAGCAGTACTTC	CSAPLPGTSGRYEQYF
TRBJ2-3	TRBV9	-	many	TGTGCCAGCAGCGCCGACAGTTACGTTCAGTATTTT	CASSADSYVQYF
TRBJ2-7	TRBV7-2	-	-	TGTGCCAGCAGTTGGACCCGGGACTCCCCCGGTGAGCAGTACTTC	CASSWTRDSPGEQYF
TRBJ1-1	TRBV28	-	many	TGTGCCACCAAATGGACCGAAGCTTTCTTT	CATKWTEAFF
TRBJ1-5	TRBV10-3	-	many	TGTGCCATCAGTGAAAAGGGTCCGGGCAATCAGCCCCAGCATTTT	CAISEKGPGNQPQHF
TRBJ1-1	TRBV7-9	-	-	TGTGCCAGCAGCCCGAGCGGAGGGCCCGTGAACACTGAAGCTTTCTTT	CASSPSGGPVNTEAFF
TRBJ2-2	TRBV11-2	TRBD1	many	TGTGCCAGCAGCATCAGGGGGCCGAGCGGAGCGAACACCGGGGAGCTGTTTTTT	CASSIRGPSGANTGELFF
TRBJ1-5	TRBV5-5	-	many	TGTGCCAGCAGCCAGGGAGTGGGCAATCAGCCCCAGCATTTT	CASSQGVGNQPQHF
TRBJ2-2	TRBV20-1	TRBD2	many	TGCAGTGCTCTGAATCCGGGACTAGCAACCGGGGAGCTGTTTTTT	CSALNPGLATGELFF
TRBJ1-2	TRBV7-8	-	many	TGTGCCAGCAGCTCACAGGTTCAGGGGTATGGCTACACCTTC	CASSSQVQGYGYTF
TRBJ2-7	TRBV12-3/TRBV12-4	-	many	TGTGCCAGCAGTTTAGGGCTCTACGAGCAGTACTTC	CASSLGLYEQYF
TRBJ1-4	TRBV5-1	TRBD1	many	TGCGCCAGCAGCGGAGGACAGGGGGATAATGAAAAACTGTTTTTT	CASSGGQGDNEKLFF
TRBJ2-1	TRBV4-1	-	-	TGCGCCAGCAGCCAAAGCCGAGTCGTCCGGGCTGCCAACTACAATGAGCAGTTCTTC	CASSQSRVVRAANYNEQFF
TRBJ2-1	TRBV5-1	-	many	TGCGCCAGCAGCCCCTCCCGTCTGAGCGCGGGTGAGCAGTTCTTC	CASSPSRLSAGEQFF
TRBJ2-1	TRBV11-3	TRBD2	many	TGTGCCAGCAGCTTGGACCAGCGGGGGTACAATGAGCAGTTCTTC	CASSLDQRGYNEQFF
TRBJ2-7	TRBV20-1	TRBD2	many	TGCAGTGCTAGAGGGACGGGGGAGCGGGGAACCTACGAGCAGTACTTC	CSARGTGERGTYEQYF